This T cell receptor beta chain was sequenced for a study of radiotherapy plus CTLA-4 blockade in lung cancer listed by TCRdb under 2018. Study-wide context: Objective responses were observed in 15% to 20% of enrolled patients, and disease control was achieved in around 30%. What the work shows at the level of the full study, not this receptor alone: The strongest predictors of response, as reported, were early dynamic changes in blood T cell clones along with a rise in serum interferon-beta after radiation. After treatment with radiotherapy and ipilimumab, TCR clones that originated in tumors expanded in peripheral blood.

Compared with germline, V lacks 1 base and J lacks 3 bases; bases without a gene match: 2. Including the terminal cysteine and phenylalanine, the CDR3 comprises 15 residues. Only the CDR3 DNA stays, 45 bases, in frame from base 1. CDR1 and CDR2 are read off the germline V gene as SGHDN and FVKESK. The study tested focal radiation therapy combined with CTLA-4 blockade (ipilimumab) in patients with chemo-refractory metastatic non-small-cell lung cancer. Library prep was done by the immunoSEQ multiplex PCR assay. The table was pulled from immuneACCESS by TCRdb, which kept in-frame rearrangements only. Such tables lose some clones; where checked, under half of the loss comes from unresolved V genes, and the rest has no known cause. The sample profile shows about 87,000 clones; around 84% of them were found once. The ten biggest clones cover over 15% of the sample. On this clone itself: What this receptor recognizes is not known. No base quality values were provided; no much bigger clone lies one nucleotide off.

This sequence was found in a human donor with non-small cell lung cancer that progressed on radiotherapy plus ipilimumab. The V and J genes are TRBV14 and TRBJ2-7; 11 bases in the junction line up with TRBD2. This specimen consisted of peripheral blood, obtained from a patient treated with radiotherapy plus ipilimumab. The sequenced DNA is TGTGCCAGCAGCCAAGGACTAGCGGGGATCTACGAGCAGTACTTC. The encoded protein is CASSQGLAGIYEQYF.